The 15 T cell receptor beta chains below come from one sample, sequenced in a study of blood T cell repertoires in COVID-19. The data were produced by immunoSEQ multiplex PCR, yet TCRdb's version contains in-frame clones alone and is incomplete. The repertoire holds under 300,000 clones, with about 86% as singletons. Sequencing was carried out using peripheral blood. Source of these receptors: a man between 18 and 35 years old with active or convalescent COVID-19.

J is TRBJ2-2 and V is TRBV9; 7 bases are shared with TRBD1. The germline V gene encodes CDR1 SGDLS and CDR2 YYNGEE. Trimming took 6 bases from V and 2 from J; bases not matched to a gene: 7. CDR3 length: 15 residues. CDR3 protein: CASNFQGDNTGELFF. The CDR3, as DNA: TGTGCCAGCAACTTCCAGGGGGACAACACCGGGGAGCTGTTTTTT.

This clone appeared a single time. The chain joins TRBV7-9 to TRBJ2-3, with 11 bases lining up with TRBD2. In germline, CDR1 is SEHNR, CDR2 FQNEAQ (reference sequence). V shed 5 bases and J 3 bases; nucleotides not matched to a gene: 10. CDR3 length equals 17 residues. The CDR3 DNA reads as TGTGCCAGCAGCCATAACATGGGACTAGCGGCGACAGATACGCAGTATTTT. Residues: CASSHNMGLAATDTQYF.

The rearrangement uses TRBV5-6 and TRBJ2-6, with unresolved D. This CDR3 region has 13 residues. V lost 6 bases and J 1 base, leaving 5 bases between the germline ends. From germline, CDR1 is SGHDT and CDR2 YYEEEE. This CDR3 is CASMASGANVLTF. The DNA of the CDR3 is TGTGCCAGCATGGCTTCTGGGGCCAACGTCCTGACTTTC.

The gene calls are TRBV9 and TRBJ2-5; 7 bases fit TRBD1. Trimming removed 4 bases from V and 14 bases from J; junction bases left unmatched: 8. The CDR3 extends over 11 amino acids. From germline, CDR1 is SGDLS and CDR2 YYNGEE. The CDR3 spells CASSPGTALYF. CDR3 sequence (DNA): TGTGCCAGCAGCCCCGGGACAGCTCTATACTTC.

The chain uses TRBV6-5 and TRBJ2-3; TRBD1 agrees at 7 bases. There are 15 residues in the CDR3. J gave up 3 bases and V 6 bases, and 9 bases lay outside the gene matches. Germline CDR1 is MNHEY and CDR2 is SVGAGI. Written as DNA, the CDR3 is TGTGCCAGCAGGAAGACAGGGTGGGAAACAGATACGCAGTATTTT. Translating it yields CASRKTGWETDTQYF.

This clone appeared a few times. The chain uses TRBV5-6 and TRBJ1-5; D not certain. From germline, CDR1 is SGHDT and CDR2 YYEEEE. V was pared by 2 bases and J by 2 bases, with 8 bases between. The CDR3 sequence is 14 residues long. For the CDR3, the DNA is TGTGCCAGCAGCTTTCAGTCCGGCAATCAGCCCCAGCATTTT. It codes for CASSFQSGNQPQHF.

This chain uses TRBV2 with TRBJ1-3; possible D gene TRBD1, 5 bases. Between the trimmed V and J ends, which lost 0 bases and 0 bases, there was a span of 12 bases. Per germline, CDR1 SNHLY and CDR2 FYNNEI. CDR3 length: 17 residues. Here the CDR3 reads CASSEAAGGVSGNTIYF. The DNA for the CDR3 is TGTGCCAGCAGTGAAGCAGCGGGAGGGGTCTCTGGAAACACCATATATTTT. Full variable domain (rest looked up from reference TRBV2 and TRBJ1-3): EPEVTQTPSHQVTQMGQEVILRCVPISNHLYFYWYRQILGQKVEFLVSFYNNEISEKSEIFDDQFSVERPDGSNFTLKIRSTKLEDSAMYFCASSEAAGGVSGNTIYFGEGSWLTVV.

CDR3 nucleotides: TGTGCCAGCAGGTCCACCGGGACAGCTAATGAAAAACTGTTTTTT. Amino acid sequence: CASRSTGTANEKLFF. V usage is TRBV28 and J usage is TRBJ1-4; TRBD1 agrees at 7 bases. Germline V gene lookup returns CDR1 MDHEN and CDR2 SYDVKM. After removal of 6 bases from V and 3 bases from J, the junction contained 7 bases not matched to a gene. The CDR3 runs to 15 residues.

The chain uses TRBV3-1 (or the pseudogene TRBV3-2) and TRBJ1-5; 8 bases line up with TRBD1. V shed 0 bases and J 5 bases; nucleotides not matched to a gene: 3. Germline lookup yields CDR1 LGHDT and CDR2 YNNKEL (reference sequence). The CDR3 covers 15 residues. The CDR3 protein is CASSQDTGGDQPQHF. CDR3 coding DNA: TGTGCCAGCAGCCAAGATACAGGGGGGGATCAGCCCCAGCATTTT.

This rearrangement joins TRBV7-9 to TRBJ1-5, with D tentatively TRBD1 (6 bases). V lost 0 bases, J lost 2 bases, and 11 bases lay in between. Looked up from germline, CDR1 is SEHNR and CDR2 is FQNEAQ (reference sequence). The length of the CDR3 is 16 residues. CDR3 in DNA: TGTGCCAGCAGCTTAGCGGGGGCTGGCCGCAATCAGCCCCAGCATTTT. Translated: CASSLAGAGRNQPQHF.

The chain is built from TRBV19 and TRBJ2-1, with 11 positions matching TRBD2. CDR3 length: 16 amino acids. The trim removed 5 bases at V and 4 bases at J, leaving 7 bases unmatched. Germline V CDR1 and CDR2: LNHDA, SQIVND (reference sequence). The CDR3 is CASSLRTSGQYNEQFF. The CDR3 DNA is TGTGCCAGTAGTCTAAGGACTAGCGGGCAGTACAATGAGCAGTTCTTC.

The rearrangement uses TRBV6-5 and TRBJ1-1; possible D gene TRBD1, 5 bases. The CDR3 has 15 residues. Trimming removed 5 bases from V and 0 bases from J, with 13 bases in between. Germline values: CDR1 MNHEY, CDR2 SVGAGI. The CDR3 spells CASSLNQGLNTEAFF. In DNA form, the CDR3 reads TGTGCCAGCAGTCTAAACCAGGGCCTGAACACTGAAGCTTTCTTT.

The chain carries TRBV27 and TRBJ2-5, with a tentative D call TRBD2 (7 bases). The germline CDR1 and CDR2 sequences are MNHEY and SMNVEV (reference sequence). There are 13 residues in the CDR3. Trimming pared 7 bases from V and 5 bases from J, leaving 14 bases between. The DNA of the CDR3 is TGTGCCAGCACAGGCGGGGGCCGGGAGACCCAGTACTTC. Amino acid sequence: CASTGGGRETQYF.

The genes are TRBV5-4 and TRBJ2-6; no definite D call. Trimming removed 0 bases at V and 6 bases at J, with 7 bases between. This CDR3 is built from 14 residues. The germline V gene has CDR1 SGHNT and CDR2 YYREEE (reference sequence). CDR3 amino acids: CASSLAGTANVLTF. In nucleotides, the CDR3 is TGTGCCAGCAGCTTGGCAGGCACGGCCAACGTCCTGACTTTC. The entire variable domain, with the rest obtained from reference TRBV5-4 and TRBJ2-6, is as follows: ETGVTQSPTHLIKTRGQQVTLRCSSQSGHNTVSWYQQALGQGPQFIFQYYREEENGRGNFPPRFSGLQFPNYSSELNVNALELDDSALYLCASSLAGTANVLTFGAGSRLTVL.

This sequence joins TRBV3-1 (or the pseudogene TRBV3-2) and TRBJ1-1, with D uncertain. Trimming took 3 bases from V and 1 from J, leaving 6 bases between them. Germline V gene lookup returns CDR1 LGHDT and CDR2 YNNKEL (reference sequence). The CDR3 loop spans 13 amino acids. The CDR3 is CASSQNRNTEAFF. DNA of the CDR3: TGTGCCAGCAGCCAGAACAGGAACACTGAAGCTTTCTTT.